This is a list of T cell receptor beta chains from one sample in a study of T-cell reconstitution after alpha-beta-depleted transplantation in children. Using its own MiXCR run on the PCR reads, TCRdb lists one record per CDR3 protein. The table lists 700,000 to 950,000 distinct CDR3 sequences, around 17% of them singletons. The material was PBMCs, mostly from graft donor cells, obtained 360 days after TCRalphabeta/CD19-depleted stem cell transplant. Every receptor here comes from a male patient aged 10-17 years who had a stem cell transplant for acute lymphoblastic leukemia, so the T cells may come from the graft donor. Both conserved end residues are trimmed from each CDR3. Each record gives: J gene, V gene, CDR3 protein.

TRBJ2-7 | TRBV7-8 | ASSSRTVSYEQY
TRBJ2-5 | TRBV2 | ASEYQETQY
TRBJ1-2 | TRBV4-1 | ASSPPEGGLLYGYT
TRBJ2-7 | TRBV6-5 | ASSYLGAYEQY
TRBJ2-3 | TRBV7-6 | ASSLPRDAPY
TRBJ2-5 | TRBV5-1 | ASSLYEQETQY
TRBJ2-7 | TRBV14 | ASSQVASGSLYEQY
TRBJ2-6 | TRBV20-1 | SARYLSGANVLT
TRBJ1-4 | TRBV18 | ASSQTGVGTEKLF
TRBJ2-3 | TRBV29-1 | SVEGWTGTADTQY
TRBJ2-7 | TRBV20-1 | CATTPGTGGPYEQY
TRBJ2-7 | TRBV12-3/TRBV12-4 | ASRYRSGDYEQY
TRBJ2-7 | TRBV7-3 | ASSPAGQGPTGEQY
TRBJ1-1 | TRBV7-9 | ASSRFGQTSNTEAF
TRBJ2-2 | TRBV20-1 | SAPSGANTGELF
TRBJ2-7 | TRBV20-1 | SAGGGTTFSYEQY
TRBJ2-7 | TRBV6-4 | ASTVLAGDYEQY
TRBJ2-3 | TRBV10-3 | AISFDRARGTQY
TRBJ1-6 | TRBV7-2 | ASSFMSTANSPLH
TRBJ2-2 | TRBV6-5 | ASSYSGPTGELF
TRBJ2-5 | TRBV7-9 | ASSSLPQTQY
TRBJ2-1 | TRBV24-1 | ATSDRQGYYNEQF
TRBJ2-7 | TRBV4-1 | ASSQGKARGLAVIYEQY
TRBJ2-3 | TRBV29-1 | SVVQGTDTQY
TRBJ2-7 | TRBV7-2 | ASSLRASGLPSTYEQY